This is a list of T cell receptor beta chains from one sample in a study of tumor-infiltrating lymphocytes in primary liver carcinoma. From the multiplex PCR reads, TCRdb called clonotypes with MiXCR, one entry per CDR3 protein. Of 80,000 or so distinct CDR3 sequences in the sample, 71% were seen once. The sample was liver tumor tissue from sampling region 4. These receptors were collected from a woman aged 60 to 75 with primary liver carcinoma and hepatitis B virus infection. Both conserved end residues are part of each CDR3. A D gene is named only where the DNA matches it firmly. Rows may omit the clone size; those that give it use once, few, many or a size class.

DNA: TGTACCAGCACGAAGACAATGGACCCAGATCATGGCTACACCTTC; CDR3: CTSTKTMDPDHGYTF; D: .; length: 15; size: .; J: TRBJ1-2; V: TRBV11-2
DNA: TGTGCCAGCAGGCAGACTAGCGGGGCTTCCAATGAGCAGTTCTTC; CDR3: CASRQTSGASNEQFF; D: TRBD2; length: 15; size: medium-sized; J: TRBJ2-1; V: TRBV11-2
DNA: TGTGCCAGCAGCCCAAGATCGGGTTTCACGGGTCGCTACGAGCAGTACTTC; CDR3: CASSPRSGFTGRYEQYF; D: .; length: 17; size: .; J: TRBJ2-7; V: TRBV28
DNA: TGTGACAGCTGTGAAGGCGGGGCCGGCTATGGCTACACCTTC; CDR3: CDSCEGGAGYGYTF; D: .; length: 14; size: .; J: TRBJ1-2; V: TRBV6-1
DNA: TGTGCCAGCAGCTCGGGACTAGCGGGAGGAAAGCAGTACTTC; CDR3: CASSSGLAGGKQYF; D: TRBD2; length: 14; size: medium-sized; J: TRBJ2-7; V: TRBV6-5
DNA: TGTGCCAGCAACAGGGGCCGTGGCTACACCTTC; CDR3: CASNRGRGYTF; D: TRBD1; length: 11; size: few; J: TRBJ1-2; V: TRBV2
DNA: TGTGCCAGCAGTGAAGAGGCTAGCGGTTACTATGAGCAGTTCTTC; CDR3: CASSEEASGYYEQFF; D: TRBD2; length: 15; size: .; J: TRBJ2-1; V: TRBV2
DNA: TGTACCAGCAGCGCGATCCCGGGACAGGAAAACTCGTACGAGCAGTACTTC; CDR3: CTSSAIPGQENSYEQYF; D: TRBD1; length: 17; size: .; J: TRBJ2-7; V: TRBV11-2
DNA: TGCACAAGCAGCCAATCCCTTCAGGGGACCACTGAAGCTCTCTTT; CDR3: CTSSQSLQGTTEALF; D: .; length: 15; size: .; J: TRBJ1-1; V: TRBV1
DNA: TGTGCCAGCAGTTACGGGGGGAGTGGAGGAGATACGCAGTATTTT; CDR3: CASSYGGSGGDTQYF; D: .; length: 15; size: many; J: TRBJ2-3; V: TRBV6-5
DNA: TGTGCCAGCAGCCCCGTGACTAGCCTTTATCCAGATACGCTGTATTTT; CDR3: CASSPVTSLYPDTLYF; D: TRBD2; length: 16; size: .; J: TRBJ2-3; V: TRBV12-3/TRBV12-4
DNA: TGTGCCAGCAGCCAATGGACTAGCGGGGGCGAGACCCAGTACTTC; CDR3: CASSQWTSGGETQYF; D: TRBD2; length: 15; size: many; J: TRBJ2-5; V: TRBV4-2
DNA: TGTGCCTGGAGTATAACAGGAGAGCAGTACTTC; CDR3: CAWSITGEQYF; D: .; length: 11; size: many; J: TRBJ2-7; V: TRBV30
DNA: TGCGCCAGCGGCTGGAGCGGGACGAGGACCTACGAGCAGTACTTC; CDR3: CASGWSGTRTYEQYF; D: TRBD2; length: 15; size: .; J: TRBJ2-7; V: TRBV11-1
DNA: TGTGCCAGCAGTCCTGAGGGGGCGGGAGCGAACTACGATCAGTATTTC; CDR3: CASSPEGAGANYDQYF; D: .; length: 16; size: .; J: TRBJ2-7; V: TRBV6-2/TRBV6-3
DNA: TGCAGCGTTGGAGGTGGACCCGGCTCCTACAATGAGCAGTTTTTC; CDR3: CSVGGGPGSYNEQFF; D: .; length: 15; size: .; J: TRBJ2-1; V: TRBV29-1
DNA: TGTGCCAGCAACCATGCGGGAGGGCCCTACGAGCAGTACTTC; CDR3: CASNHAGGPYEQYF; D: TRBD2; length: 14; size: .; J: TRBJ2-7; V: TRBV6-5
DNA: TGTGCCAGCAGCGCTCAGGGGTATGGAAACACCATATATTTT; CDR3: CASSAQGYGNTIYF; D: .; length: 14; size: few; J: TRBJ1-3; V: TRBV9
DNA: TGCGCCAGCAGCTTGGAATGGGGCGGGACCTCCTACGAGCAGTACTTC; CDR3: CASSLEWGGTSYEQYF; D: .; length: 16; size: many; J: TRBJ2-7; V: TRBV5-1
DNA: TGTGCCAGCAGCCCGTGGGGCGGGGAGCTGTTTTTT; CDR3: CASSPWGGELFF; D: .; length: 12; size: medium-sized; J: TRBJ2-2; V: TRBV11-3
DNA: TGTGCCAGCAGTACAGGGTCGAGGGAGCAGTACTTC; CDR3: CASSTGSREQYF; D: .; length: 12; size: many; J: TRBJ2-7; V: TRBV6-5
DNA: TGTGCCAGCAGCCAAAGACAGTCCCATGGCTGCACCTTC; CDR3: CASSQRQSHGCTF; D: .; length: 13; size: .; J: TRBJ1-2; V: TRBV14
DNA: TGTGCCAGCAGCCCCGGTTCGGCGTCGGGGGAGCAGTTCTTC; CDR3: CASSPGSASGEQFF; D: .; length: 14; size: medium-sized; J: TRBJ2-1; V: TRBV11-3
DNA: TGCAGCGTGGCGGGAACACCAGGTCAGCCCCAGCATTTT; CDR3: CSVAGTPGQPQHF; D: .; length: 13; size: many; J: TRBJ1-5; V: TRBV29-1
DNA: TGTGCCAGCAAACAGGGTTTAGGTCAGCCCCAGTATTTT; CDR3: CASKQGLGQPQYF; D: .; length: 13; size: .; J: TRBJ2-3; V: TRBV28
DNA: TGCAGTGCTAAAACAGGTGTAAATGAGCAGTTCTTC; CDR3: CSAKTGVNEQFF; D: .; length: 12; size: .; J: TRBJ2-1; V: TRBV20-1
DNA: TGTGCCATCAGTTACAGCGGGAGGACCGGGGAGCTGTTTTTT; CDR3: CAISYSGRTGELFF; D: TRBD2; length: 14; size: .; J: TRBJ2-2; V: TRBV7-9
DNA: TGTGCCAGCAGTTTTCGGCCCAGGACTAGCGGCTCCTACGAGCAGTACTTC; CDR3: CASSFRPRTSGSYEQYF; D: TRBD2; length: 17; size: many; J: TRBJ2-7; V: TRBV28
DNA: TGTGCCAGCAGACGGATAGCGTGGGGGGATACGCAGTATTTT; CDR3: CASRRIAWGDTQYF; D: .; length: 14; size: .; J: TRBJ2-3; V: TRBV6-5
DNA: TGTGCCGGCAGCTTGGCCGGGACAGAGGCTCTGTCGGCATTCTTC; CDR3: CAGSLAGTEALSAFF; D: TRBD1; length: 15; size: .; J: TRBJ2-1; V: TRBV14
DNA: TGTGCCAGCAGCCCTATCCCCAAAACAGGGGGCCTTAACACCGGGGAGCTGTTTTTT; CDR3: CASSPIPKTGGLNTGELFF; D: TRBD1; length: 19; size: many; J: TRBJ2-2; V: TRBV7-9
DNA: TGCAGCGTTGGGGTGGGCCTGTTTAAGCAGTTCTTC; CDR3: CSVGVGLFKQFF; D: .; length: 12; size: .; J: TRBJ2-1; V: TRBV29-1
DNA: TGTGCCAGCAGCTCACCGAGTAGACTAGCGGGAGGGCCTGGGTACGAGCAGTACTTC; CDR3: CASSSPSRLAGGPGYEQYF; D: TRBD2; length: 19; size: .; J: TRBJ2-7; V: TRBV7-3
DNA: TGTGCCAGCAGCCAAAAGGGTTTAAATCAGCCCCAGCATTTT; CDR3: CASSQKGLNQPQHF; D: .; length: 14; size: .; J: TRBJ1-5; V: TRBV14
DNA: TGCAGCACAGAGCGGGGTACGAACACTGGGGGGCTGTTTTTT; CDR3: CSTERGTNTGGLFF; D: TRBD2; length: 14; size: .; J: TRBJ2-2; V: TRBV29-1
DNA: TGTGCCAGCAGCTTGTTTCTGCAGGGTACCGGGGACCTGTTTTTT; CDR3: CASSLFLQGTGDLFF; D: .; length: 15; size: .; J: TRBJ2-2; V: TRBV5-5
DNA: TGCGCCAGCAGCCAACCGGGTATGACGCAGTATTTT; CDR3: CASSQPGMTQYF; D: .; length: 12; size: .; J: TRBJ2-3; V: TRBV14
DNA: TGTGCCAGCAGTTACTCCCATGACTTCGGGGAGACCCAGAACTTC; CDR3: CASSYSHDFGETQNF; D: .; length: 15; size: .; J: TRBJ2-5; V: TRBV6-5
DNA: TGCGCCAGCATTGAAGGACAGCCGGCCTACAATGGGCAGTTCTTC; CDR3: CASIEGQPAYNGQFF; D: .; length: 15; size: .; J: TRBJ2-1; V: TRBV10-1
DNA: TGTGCCATCAGCCCCGGGACAGGGGAACAGTCCCAGCATTTT; CDR3: CAISPGTGEQSQHF; D: TRBD1; length: 14; size: .; J: TRBJ1-5; V: TRBV6-5
DNA: TGCAGCAATGCGCAGGGGGCAGAGGATGACTACACCTTC; CDR3: CSNAQGAEDDYTF; D: TRBD1; length: 13; size: .; J: TRBJ1-2; V: TRBV29-1
DNA: TGTGCCACCAGTTACTCGAGGAAACGGGAGAAGCTGTTTTTT; CDR3: CATSYSRKREKLFF; D: .; length: 14; size: few; J: TRBJ2-2; V: TRBV6-5
DNA: TGTGCCAGCAGCTTGGGAGAAGGGATCGAGCAGTACTTC; CDR3: CASSLGEGIEQYF; D: .; length: 13; size: many; J: TRBJ2-7; V: TRBV5-8
DNA: TGCAGTGCTAGGGAAGCCACAGGGGTCACTGAAACTTTCTTT; CDR3: CSAREATGVTETFF; D: TRBD1; length: 14; size: .; J: TRBJ1-1; V: TRBV20-1
DNA: TGTGCCAGCGGACAGTACTCCTACGAGCTGTACTTC; CDR3: CASGQYSYELYF; D: .; length: 12; size: once; J: TRBJ2-7; V: TRBV6-1
DNA: TGTGCCAGCAGCGCCGCCATGGGCGGGGGGAATGTTGGCACTGAAGCTTTCTTT; CDR3: CASSAAMGGGNVGTEAFF; D: .; length: 18; size: .; J: TRBJ1-1; V: TRBV6-2/TRBV6-3
DNA: TGTGCCAGCAGCGAACCTGCCAGGGAGCTGTTTTTT; CDR3: CASSEPARELFF; D: .; length: 12; size: .; J: TRBJ2-2; V: TRBV6-2/TRBV6-3
DNA: TGCAGTGCTGAACCCAGGGACAGGGGGCGGACCATCGAGGACGAGCAGTACTTC; CDR3: CSAEPRDRGRTIEDEQYF; D: TRBD1; length: 18; size: few; J: TRBJ2-7; V: TRBV20-1
DNA: TGTGCCACGGGGCTTTACGAGCAGTACTTC; CDR3: CATGLYEQYF; D: .; length: 10; size: many; J: TRBJ2-7; V: TRBV6-5
DNA: TGTGCCAGCAGCTTGTTATACGAGCAGTTCTTC; CDR3: CASSLLYEQFF; D: .; length: 11; size: many; J: TRBJ2-1; V: TRBV5-6